A single sample is the source of the 32 T cell receptor beta chains below, sequenced in a study of monozygotic twins with inflammatory bowel disease. TCRdb processed the 5' RACE reads again and assigns one entry to each CDR3 protein, with no DNA. The repertoire table contains about 150,000 distinct CDR3 sequences. The specimen was blood. These receptor sequences come from a human donor with ulcerative colitis or Crohn's disease, or a healthy co-twin of an affected twin (not recorded which).

The chain recombines TRBV3-1 with TRBJ2-2; the D call from TCRdb, TRBD2, cannot be confirmed without DNA. The CDR3 is 16 amino acids. CDR1 and CDR2 (germline): LGHDT, YNNKEL (reference sequence). The CDR3 reads CASSPRTSGRPEELFF.

V usage is TRBV11-3 and J usage is TRBJ2-3; lacking DNA, the TRBD1 call made by TCRdb goes unchecked. The length of the CDR3 is 14 residues. Germline CDR1 SGHNT, CDR2 YENEEA. The CDR3 here is CASSPGQGSDTQYF.

V gene TRBV20-1 combines with J gene TRBJ1-5. Germline-derived CDR1 and CDR2 are DFQATT and SNEGSKA (reference sequence). The CDR3 has 14 residues. This CDR3 is CSARPARANQPQHF.

CDR3: CASSLGTVTEQYF. The rearrangement links TRBV12-3 or TRBV12-4 to TRBJ2-7; TCRdb gives TRBD1 as the D gene, but with no DNA this cannot be confirmed. This CDR3 spans 13 amino acids.

The rearrangement links TRBV5-1 to TRBJ1-6; the D call of TRBD1 rests on TCRdb alone, since no DNA is present to check it. Per germline, CDR1 SGHRS and CDR2 YFSETQ. CDR3 length equals 12 residues. The CDR3 here is CASSLLGSPLHF.

The chain links TRBV5-1 to TRBJ1-1; checking the TCRdb D call of TRBD1 is not possible without DNA. From germline, CDR1 is SGHRS and CDR2 YFSETQ. The CDR3 contains 14 residues. The CDR3 reads CASREGTGGTEAFF.

This chain uses TRBV28 with TRBJ2-3; the D gene TCRdb calls, TRBD1, cannot be checked with no DNA. The germline V gene encodes CDR1 MDHEN and CDR2 SYDVKM. There are 17 residues in the CDR3. CDR3 residues: CASSLEPQGGSADTQYF.

This sequence joins TRBV7-3 and TRBJ2-1. The CDR3 is 16 amino acids. Germline CDR1 and CDR2: SGHTA and FQGTGA. CDR3 residues: CASSLRPSGTYNEQFF.

CDR3 residues: CASSSYFDGASKSNQPQHF. The rearrangement joins TRBV11-1 to TRBJ1-5. This CDR3 is built from 19 residues. CDR1 is SGHAT and CDR2 is FQDESV in the germline V gene (reference sequence).

The chain has TRBV5-1 and TRBJ2-4; the D gene TCRdb calls, TRBD1, cannot be checked with no DNA. CDR1 is SGHRS, CDR2 YFSETQ, per germline. The CDR3 covers 17 residues. CDR3 loop: CASSLNHGGLAKNIQYF. Looking up the rest from reference TRBV5-1 and TRBJ2-4 gives the full variable domain: KAGVTQTPRYLIKTRGQQVTLSCSPISGHRSVSWYQQTPGQGLQFLFEYFSETQRNKGNFPGRFSGRQFSNSRSEMNVSTLELGDSALYLCASSLNHGGLAKNIQYFGAGTRLSVL.

V is TRBV6-2 or TRBV6-3 and J is TRBJ1-1. Germline CDR1 reads MNHEY; CDR2 reads SVGEGT. This CDR3 region has 14 residues. The CDR3: CASTLEGVGTEAFF.

The CDR3 sequence: CASSESLGLAGAQNEQFF. This chain connects TRBV2 to TRBJ2-1; TCRdb designates TRBD2, a call that cannot be tested without DNA. This CDR3 region has 18 residues. Per the germline V gene, CDR1 is SNHLY and CDR2 is FYNNEI.

The chain carries TRBV7-2 and TRBJ2-1. The CDR3 has 14 residues. Germline values: CDR1 SGHTA, CDR2 FQGNSA. This CDR3 is CASSLPERLNEQFF.

The chain joins TRBV9 to TRBJ1-6. Germline-derived CDR1 and CDR2 are SGDLS and YYNGEE. This CDR3 has 12 residues. CDR3 residues: CASSVAGSPLHF.

The rearrangement joins TRBV29-1 to TRBJ2-3; TCRdb calls TRBD1, which cannot be checked without DNA. CDR1 and CDR2 from the germline V gene are SQVTM and ANQGSEA. The CDR3 extends over 15 amino acids. The CDR3 region is CSVVSRTGGTDTQYF.

The chain links TRBV20-1 to TRBJ2-5. Germline V gene lookup returns CDR1 DFQATT and CDR2 SNEGSKA (reference sequence). This CDR3 has 12 amino acids. CDR3 amino acids: CSAREWTETQYF.

The V and J genes are TRBV27 and TRBJ2-3; there is no DNA to check the TCRdb D call of TRBD2. The germline V gene encodes CDR1 MNHEY and CDR2 SMNVEV (reference sequence). The CDR3 is 15 amino acids. This CDR3 is CASSLLAGVPDTQYF.

This chain joins TRBV18 and TRBJ1-1. The CDR3 is 14 residues long. Germline loops: CDR1 KGHSH, CDR2 LQKENI. Here the CDR3 reads CASSPDRPDTEAFF.

The chain employs TRBV9 and TRBJ2-7. This CDR3 has 13 residues. From germline, CDR1 is SGDLS and CDR2 YYNGEE. CDR3: CASSALGGYEQYF.

V gene TRBV11-2 combines with J gene TRBJ1-1; the D call of TRBD1 rests on TCRdb alone, since no DNA is present to check it. Per germline, CDR1 SGHAT and CDR2 FQNNGV. This CDR3 is built from 17 residues. CDR3: CASSLVSDTLHPTSAFF.

J is TRBJ2-5 and V is TRBV12-3 or TRBV12-4; lacking DNA, the TRBD1 call made by TCRdb goes unchecked. The CDR3 covers 14 residues. CDR3 amino acids: CASSLISREETQYF.

The chain has TRBV28 and TRBJ1-1; the TCRdb D gene call, TRBD1, has no DNA to confirm it. This CDR3 contains 14 residues. CDR1 is MDHEN and CDR2 is SYDVKM in the germline V gene. The CDR3 sequence is CASSRQPTNTEAFF.

The V and J genes are TRBV6-1 and TRBJ1-5. From germline, CDR1 is MNHNS and CDR2 SASEGT. The CDR3 has 12 residues. The CDR3: CASSEARSPQHF.

The chain has TRBV18 and TRBJ2-7; the D call of TRBD1 rests on TCRdb alone, since no DNA is present to check it. CDR1 and CDR2 from the germline V gene are KGHSH and LQKENI. This CDR3 contains 16 residues. CDR3: CASSPLGTGAPYEQYF. Filled out from reference TRBV18 and TRBJ2-7, the complete variable domain reads NAGVMQNPRHLVRRRGQEARLRCSPMKGHSHVYWYRQLPEEGLKFMVYLQKENIIDESGMPKERFSAEFPKEGPSILRIQQVVRGDSAAYFCASSPLGTGAPYEQYFGPGTRLTVT.

The chain combines TRBV10-3 with TRBJ2-3; the D call from TCRdb, TRBD2, cannot be confirmed without DNA. CDR3 length equals 16 residues. Germline V lookup: CDR1 ENHRY, CDR2 SYGVKD. This CDR3 reads CAIRPGTSGRSDTQYF.

The gene calls are TRBV7-2 and TRBJ2-5. CDR1 is SGHTA, CDR2 FQGNSA, per germline. There are 16 residues in the CDR3. The CDR3 protein is CASSLGNNRNQETQYF.

The J gene is TRBJ2-4, the V gene TRBV20-1; TCRdb picks TRBD2, but there is no DNA to check that call. Germline assignment: CDR1 DFQATT and CDR2 SNEGSKA (reference sequence). This CDR3 comprises 15 residues. The CDR3 spells CSAGYLSGKVNIQYF.

V usage is TRBV18 and J usage is TRBJ2-4; TCRdb gives TRBD2 as the D gene, but with no DNA this cannot be confirmed. Germline assignment: CDR1 KGHSH and CDR2 LQKENI. The CDR3 runs 17 residues. The CDR3 spells CASSSGLAGVAKNIQYF.

CDR3 in amino acids: CASSGNLGAQHF. V gene TRBV27 combines with J gene TRBJ1-5; as DNA is missing, the TRBD1 call by TCRdb cannot be tested. This CDR3 contains 12 residues. The germline CDR1 and CDR2 sequences are MNHEY and SMNVEV (reference sequence).

The V and J genes are TRBV4-3 and TRBJ2-1. This CDR3 contains 14 residues. Per the germline V gene, CDR1 is LGHNA and CDR2 is YSLEER. CDR3 sequence reads: CASSQVRAADEQFF.

The chain couples TRBV29-1 to TRBJ2-4; TCRdb's D gene call, TRBD1, goes unchecked for lack of DNA. The CDR3 runs 14 residues. The germline CDR1 and CDR2 sequences are SQVTM and ANQGSEA. CDR3 sequence: CSVPGQGRGNIQYF.

The chain is built from TRBV5-1 and TRBJ2-1; the TCRdb call, TRBD2, lacks DNA for checking. The germline V gene encodes CDR1 SGHRS and CDR2 YFSETQ. The CDR3 length is 17 residues. This CDR3 reads CASSLVLAGGSRNEQFF.